Following are 12 T cell receptor beta chains from one sample sequenced in a study of blood T cells in healthy people across ages. The second PCR ran about 6 to 12 cycles with a sample-barcoded 5' primer and J-beta primers. TCRdb called the 5' RACE reads again in MiXCR, with one record for every CDR3 protein. The sample lists roughly 680,000 distinct CDR3 sequences, roughly 50% seen once, with about 32% in the top ten. The sequenced sample consisted of blood. The receptor source for this set is a woman in her sixties in good health.

V and J are TRBV7-2 and TRBJ2-5; weak D call: TRBD1 (6 bases). The V gene lost 1 base and the J gene lost 5 bases, with 14 bases spanning the gap. The CDR3 totals 15 residues. The germline V gene has CDR1 SGHTA and CDR2 FQGNSA. CDR3 DNA sequence: TGTGCCAGCAGCTTAGGCAGGGGCCCCCCGGAGACCCAGTACTTC. This encodes CASSLGRGPPETQYF.

This clonotype was seen many times. The chain links TRBV12-3 or TRBV12-4 to TRBJ1-4; D may be TRBD1 (5 bases). Trimming took 8 bases from V and 11 from J, leaving 18 bases between them. CDR3 length: 13 amino acids. The CDR3 nucleotides are TGTGCCAGCGGGGGACGAGCCATCGGGAAACTGTTTTTT. Residues: CASGGRAIGKLFF.

This clonotype was seen more than once but under ten times. The V gene is TRBV29-1, the J gene TRBJ2-1; 7 bases map to TRBD1. After removal of 4 bases from V and 0 bases from J, the junction contained 9 bases not matched to a gene. CDR3 length: 16 amino acids. Germline CDR1 SQVTM, CDR2 ANQGSEA. The CDR3 loop is CSVGGGTVSSYNEQFF. Here the CDR3 DNA reads TGCAGCGTTGGGGGTGGGACAGTTAGCTCCTACAATGAGCAGTTCTTC.

This clonotype was seen more than once but under ten times. V gene TRBV7-9 combines with J gene TRBJ2-1; D not certain. The CDR3 length is 13 residues. Germline V gives CDR1 SEHNR, CDR2 FQNEAQ (reference sequence). V lost 3 bases to trimming and J lost 8 bases, with 11 bases between them. The CDR3 loop reads CASSFSSGYEQFF. The CDR3 DNA follows: TGTGCCAGCAGCTTTAGTTCGGGCTATGAGCAGTTCTTC.

The chain has TRBV4-2 and TRBJ2-2, with unresolved D. In germline, CDR1 is LGHNA, CDR2 YNFKEQ. There are 14 residues in the CDR3. V shed 0 bases and J shed 4 bases, with 6 bases lying between them. The CDR3 sequence: CASSQERFTGELFF. DNA of the CDR3: TGTGCCAGCAGCCAAGAGAGGTTCACCGGGGAGCTGTTTTTT.

Turning to this clonotype: The germline gene is not matched at one end of the junction; a read error may be the cause. The V and J genes are TRBV28 and TRBJ2-3; either TRBD1 or TRBD2 may supply D (5 bases each). This CDR3 has 13 amino acids. Germline V lookup: CDR1 MDHEN, CDR2 SYDVKM. The CDR3 bases are TGTGCCAGCAGCCCGGGACGCCCAGATACGCTGTATTTT. This sequence encodes CASSPGRPDTLYF.

The chain uses TRBV10-3 and TRBJ2-5; the match to TRBD1 covers 10 bases. The CDR3 covers 14 residues. Trimming removed 3 bases from V and 7 bases from J; junction bases left unmatched: 5. Looked up from germline, CDR1 is ENHRY and CDR2 is SYGVKD. The CDR3 DNA is TGTGCCATCAGTGAAAAGGGGGACAGGGGGACCCAGTACTTC. It yields the protein CAISEKGDRGTQYF.

This clonotype was found a few times. CDR3: CASSLSARGDTQYF. CDR3 sequence (DNA): TGTGCCAGCAGCTTATCGGCGCGGGGAGATACGCAGTATTTT. The chain joins TRBV7-2 to TRBJ2-3; TRBD2 might be the D (6 bases). The CDR3 is made up of 14 amino acids. Between the trimmed V and J ends, which lost 2 bases and 5 bases, there was a span of 11 bases. The germline V gene encodes CDR1 SGHTA and CDR2 FQGNSA.

The chain uses TRBV6-2 or TRBV6-3 and TRBJ2-4; D unclear. Germline CDR1 and CDR2: MNHEY and SVGEGT. This CDR3 is 12 amino acids long. V was shortened by 8 bases and J by 6 bases, with 11 bases between the two germline ends. CDR3 in amino acids: CASGNVGNIQYF. Here the CDR3 DNA reads TGTGCCAGCGGGAATGTGGGAAACATTCAGTACTTC.

In its sample, this clonotype was seen a few times. The chain has TRBV28 and TRBJ2-7; perhaps TRBD2 as D (5 bases). The V end was cut by 1 base, the J end by 2 bases, with 9 bases between. The CDR3 contains 14 residues. In germline, CDR1 is MDHEN, CDR2 SYDVKM. This CDR3 reads CASSLLEGPYEQYF. CDR3 bases: TGTGCCAGCAGTTTATTAGAGGGTCCCTACGAGCAGTACTTC.

The rearrangement joins TRBV20-1 to TRBJ2-1; D unclear. Germline CDR1 and CDR2: DFQATT and SNEGSKA (reference sequence). V lost 7 bases and J lost 7, with 26 bases in between. The CDR3 is 16 residues long. CDR3 region: CSVPMALAWSGNEQFF. The CDR3 DNA reads TGCAGTGTTCCCATGGCTCTCGCGTGGAGTGGAAATGAGCAGTTCTTC.

This clonotype was counted a few times. The chain combines TRBV2 with TRBJ2-4; D is possibly TRBD2 (6 bases). Trimming stripped 2 bases from V and 3 bases from J, with 14 bases between. The germline V gene has CDR1 SNHLY and CDR2 FYNNEI. CDR3 size: 16 residues. The CDR3 region is CASSESGGTGKNIQYF. The CDR3 coding sequence is TGTGCCAGCAGTGAAAGCGGCGGGACGGGCAAAAACATTCAGTACTTC.